Sequencing of this TCR beta chain was carried out in a study of metastatic and nonmetastatic thyroid tumors. Study-level background: Across peripheral blood and tumor or nodule tissue samples taken from malignant and benign thyroid patients, the repertoires were compared with one another.

Study conclusions and caveats: Significantly greater TCR beta diversity was reportedly found in malignant thyroid tumors than in benign nodules (in blood and tumor).

All patients reached thyroid surgery having received no treatment beforehand. V lost 6 bases to trimming and J lost 2 bases, with 16 bases between them. CDR3 length: 14 amino acids. The V gene's germline CDR1 is DFQATT and CDR2 SNEGSKA (reference sequence). Study processing details: Researchers built a distant-metastasis classifier for papillary thyroid cancer that drew on CDR3 differences across clinicopathological groups. From the PCR reads, TCRdb re-called clones with MiXCR. The V and J calls and clone size are TCRdb's, not the authors'. The sample lists around 22,000 clones; 35% to 45% were seen once. The table lists this clone with a few counts. Its antigen is not identified.

This chain connects TRBV20-1 to TRBJ1-2; a possible D gene is TRBD1 (5 bases). The material sequenced was blood. The origin of this receptor is a male donor with papillary thyroid cancer or a benign thyroid nodule (not recorded which). Some clones in this sample may be carry-over from other donors' samples. In DNA, the CDR3 is TGCAGTGCGGACCAACGGGGCGGCAACTATGGCTACACCTTC. Protein: CSADQRGGNYGYTF.